Sequencing of this T cell receptor (beta chain) was carried out in a study of PD-1 blockade in classical Hodgkin lymphoma. This clone was picked up a small number of times. Antigen: not known. Every patient was affected by relapse after autologous stem cell transplantation, while exposure to brentuximab vedotin was not uniform. This CDR3 is 14 amino acids long. V shed 5 bases and J 7 bases; nucleotides not matched to a gene: 6. Per germline, CDR1 MNHEY and CDR2 SVGAGI. This table comes from immunoSEQ multiplex PCR, and its TCRdb copy is limited to in-frame clones, with some not included. The profile covers about 41,000 clones, with about 85% appearing a single time and 4.5% to 6.5% taken by the ten largest. Overall study findings and caveats: Complete responders matched newly diagnosed patients in baseline diversity. Reports indicated that newly diagnosed patients had lower baseline TCR diversity than healthy donors did.

The chain uses TRBV6-5 and TRBJ2-1, with 9 bases lining up with TRBD1. The origin of this receptor is a human donor with classical Hodgkin lymphoma. This sample comprised peripheral blood mononuclear cells (PBMCs), obtained before the second cycle of nivolumab. CDR3 coding DNA: TGTGCCAGCAGTCCCGGGACAGGGAATAATGAGCAGTTCTTC. It yields the protein CASSPGTGNNEQFF.